This T cell receptor beta chain was found in a study of identical twins. Study conclusions and caveats: Excess sharing between twins was weaker in beta out-of-frame sequences.

Germline values: CDR1 SEHNR, CDR2 FQNEAQ (reference sequence). Trimming pared 6 bases from V and 2 bases from J, leaving 10 bases between. The CDR3 contains 13 residues. TCRdb ran MiXCR on the 5' RACE reads and lists one entry per CDR3 protein. In the table there are hundreds of thousands of distinct CDR3 sequences, around a sixth of which are singletons. Concerning this clonotype itself: Its target is unknown.

These data also formed part of another study, on T cells expressing NK-cell markers. Turning to that study: All TCR beta repertoires analysed originated from sorted CD3+CD56+NKG2C+, CD3+CD56+NKG2C- and CD3+CD56-NKG2C+ T cells. In about 6 donors, dominant CD3+CD56+NKG2C+ clones formed about 1.0-7.5% of CD8+ cells. In several donors, dominant clonotypes made up 28.3-60.1% of CD3+CD56-NKG2C+ cells.

The chain joins TRBV7-9 to TRBJ1-1; D may be TRBD1 (5 bases). Sample: PBMCs. This clonotype originated in a woman in her late teens or twenties in good health. The CDR3 spells CASRWQGNTEAFF. The CDR3 DNA reads as TGTGCCAGCAGGTGGCAGGGAAACACTGAAGCTTTCTTT.